The T cell receptor beta chain described here comes from a study of cytomegalovirus exposure and HLA in healthy donors. A multiplex PCR was run with 60 Vbeta primers and 13 Jbeta primers. Measured with immunoSEQ multiplex PCR; TCRdb has only the in-frame clones, and not every one. The sample contains around 150,000 clones, roughly four fifths of which appear only once. The TCR originated in a male donor in good health and CMV-seropositive. Sample: PBMCs.

CDR3 region: CATGLAYSGEQFF. CDR3 nucleotides: TGTGCCACCGGGCTAGCGTATTCGGGTGAGCAGTTCTTC. The chain uses TRBV15 and TRBJ2-1, with D possibly TRBD2 on 6 matching bases. There are 13 residues in the CDR3. V gave up 8 bases and J gave up 9 bases, with 17 bases separating them. Germline values: CDR1 LNHNV, CDR2 YYDKDF (reference sequence).